This T cell receptor (beta chain) was profiled in a study of cytomegalovirus exposure and HLA in healthy donors. General study findings and limits: Clonal expansion, a later analysis showed, was greater in HLA-associated TCR beta chains than in equally common others. There was a cluster of highly shared sequence variants that was likely a sequencing artifact. Some V segments (TRBV6-2 and TRBV6-3 among them) were excluded as indistinguishable.

From germline, CDR1 is SGHRS and CDR2 YFSETQ. V was trimmed by 0 bases and J by 10 bases, leaving 14 bases between them. This CDR3 has 14 residues. Primers included in the PCR were 60 Vbeta and 13 Jbeta primers. Some clones are missing from TCRdb's copy, which holds only in-frame ones; the method was immunoSEQ multiplex PCR. The sample lists about 160,000 clones, approximately 74% occurring once. This clone has just one count. Antigen unknown. Healthy donors of bone marrow made up the group. The sample taken for sequencing was PBMCs. The sequence came from a woman aged 25 to 39 in good health and CMV-seronegative. The V gene is TRBV5-1, the J gene TRBJ1-5; D may be TRBD1 (6 bases). CDR3 in amino acids: CASSLAGGEGPQHF. The CDR3 nucleotides are TGCGCCAGCAGCTTGGCGGGGGGCGAGGGTCCCCAGCATTTT.